The TCR beta chain under discussion was sequenced for a study of identical twins. Each CDR3 protein gets one entry after TCRdb re-called the 5' RACE reads with MiXCR. The table includes roughly 250,000 distinct CDR3 sequences, around 15% detected once. Germline V gene lookup returns CDR1 SGDLS and CDR2 YYNGEE. J gave up 5 bases and V 3 bases, and 7 bases lay outside the gene matches. CDR3 size: 14 residues. The sample was memory (CD45RO+) T cells sorted from blood. The chain carries TRBV9 and TRBJ1-1; 7 positions agree with TRBD1. The TCR originated in a woman aged 18-29 years in good health. In nucleotides, the CDR3 is TGTGCCAGCAGCGCCGGGACAGCTAGGACTGAAGCTTTCTTT. This gives the protein CASSAGTARTEAFF.